This TCR beta chain came from a study of blood T cell repertoires in COVID-19 (dated by TCRdb to 2018 to 2021). Context from the whole study: The collaborator samples originated in the United States, Italy and Spain and spanned the acute and convalescent phases of COVID-19. The material from the prospective study consisted of cDNA or gDNA derived from T cells, B-cell-depleted T cells, or PBMCs. Subjects who had been exposed to COVID-19, were actively infected with it, or had recovered from it provided the deeply sampled blood TCRbeta repertoires that made up the dataset. The repertoires were released in a freely available public database intended as a resource for research on the immune response to SARS-CoV-2. Samples came from the ongoing ImmuneRACE study (first 160 participants) plus 1,254 subjects from 6 global collaborators. A de-identified subject ID, COVID-19 status, age in years and sex were almost always included in the sample metadata. Where available, HLA class I and class II types were obtained from metadata supplied by the sample provider rather than from assay-based typing.

A word on this clone: Its cognate antigen has yet to be identified. Relative to the germline gene, one junction end is altered; a read error may explain this.

In the prospective study, participants were about 18 to 100 years old, resided in about two dozen geographic areas of the United States, and were enrolled through a virtual design. In the prospective study, cohorts were assigned on the basis of participant-reported clinical history obtained from a screening survey and a study questionnaire. In the prospective study, mobile phlebotomists collected whole blood, serum and a nasopharyngeal or oropharyngeal swab from each participant. Prospective study participants could optionally give additional blood draws and questionnaires over an approximately two-month period. Blood samples from the prospective study were shipped frozen or at room temperature prior to DNA extraction. Based on the germline V gene (reference sequence), the CDR1 and CDR2 sequences are SEHNR and FQNEAQ. Reading from cysteine to phenylalanine, the CDR3 counts 17 amino acids. Of the read, only the CDR3 DNA is kept; its 51 bases are in frame from base 1.

TCRbeta CDR3 regions were amplified from genomic DNA by means of the immunoSEQ Assay, a bias-controlled multiplex PCR. The study's processing was this. Within the assay, amplification of reference gene primers was used to estimate how many nucleated cells each sample contained. Sequence reads were collapsed and filtered to measure the absolute abundance of every unique TCRbeta CDR3 rearrangement. For each sample, productive Simpson clonality was calculated as the square root of Simpson's diversity index across productive rearrangements. TCRdb limited this immuneACCESS table to in-frame rearrangements with V and J called. A share of clones is missing; checked studies link under half to unresolved V genes, and the rest is unexplained. The D gene and trimming were derived from the DNA, and the V and J assignments and clone size from that table. This sample is represented by about 270,000 clones; about 90% of them were singletons. The leading ten clones occupy approximately 4% of the sample.

Summary of the overall study and its limitations: How much clinical and demographic metadata was included differed by source and by participant, and the metadata was provided uncurated.

The sequence was collected from a woman aged 25 to 39 with acute COVID-19. The rearranged segments are TRBV7-9 and TRBJ1-4; a tentative D call is TRBD1 (6 bases match). What was sequenced was PBMCs or T cells enriched from blood (not recorded which). The nucleotide sequence reads as follows: TGTGCCAGCAGTTTAGAAACGGTTGGGGACACTTACGGGAAACTGTTTTTT. This codes for CASSLETVGDTYGKLFF. The full variable domain, completed from the reference TRBV7-9 and TRBJ1-4 proteins outside the CDR3, reads DTGVSQNPRHKITKRGQNVTFRCDPISEHNRLYWYRQTLGQGPEFLTYFQNEAQLEKSRLLSDRFSAERPKGSFSTLEIQRTEQGDSAMYLCASSLETVGDTYGKLFFGSGTQLSVL.